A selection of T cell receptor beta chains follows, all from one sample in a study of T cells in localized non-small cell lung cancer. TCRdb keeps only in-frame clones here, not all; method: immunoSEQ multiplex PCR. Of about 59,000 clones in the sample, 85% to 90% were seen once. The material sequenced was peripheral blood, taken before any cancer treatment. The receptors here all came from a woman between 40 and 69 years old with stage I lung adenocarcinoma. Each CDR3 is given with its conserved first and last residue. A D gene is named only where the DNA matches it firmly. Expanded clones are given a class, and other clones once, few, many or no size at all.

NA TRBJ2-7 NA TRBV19 CASSNQGFSYEQYF TGTGCCAGTAGTAATCAGGGATTCTCCTACGAGCAGTACTTC
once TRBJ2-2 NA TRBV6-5 CASSTNLGQLKELFF TGTGCCAGCAGCACAAATCTTGGACAGCTGAAGGAGCTGTTTTTT
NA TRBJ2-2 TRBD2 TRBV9 CASSVSSGSKETGELFF TGTGCCAGCAGCGTATCTAGCGGGAGTAAGGAAACCGGGGAGCTGTTTTTT
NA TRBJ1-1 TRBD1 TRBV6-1 CASSGLGYEQGSTEAFF TGTGCCAGCAGTGGTCTTGGATACGAACAGGGGAGTACTGAAGCTTTCTTT
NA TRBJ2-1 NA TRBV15 CATSRPDYNEQFF TGTGCCACCAGCAGGCCTGATTACAATGAGCAGTTCTTC
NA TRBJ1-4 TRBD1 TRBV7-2 CASSLQGAGNEKLFF TGTGCCAGCAGCTTACAGGGGGCCGGCAATGAAAAACTGTTTTTT
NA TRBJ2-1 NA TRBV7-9 CASSFYNEQFF TGTGCCAGCAGCTTCTACAATGAGCAGTTCTTC
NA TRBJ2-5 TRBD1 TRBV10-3 CAISGTGEETQYF TGTGCCATCAGTGGGACAGGGGAAGAGACCCAGTACTTC
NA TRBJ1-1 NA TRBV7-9 CASSPRENTEAFF TGTGCCAGCAGCCCGCGGGAGAACACTGAAGCTTTCTTT
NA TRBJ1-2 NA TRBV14 CASSQVTRASGYTF TGTGCCAGCAGCCAAGTAACCAGGGCATCTGGCTACACCTTC
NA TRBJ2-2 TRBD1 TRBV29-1 CSVGTVTGELFF TGCAGCGTGGGGACAGTCACCGGGGAGCTGTTTTTT
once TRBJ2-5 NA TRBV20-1 CSARVSETQYF TGCAGTGCTAGGGTCTCAGAGACCCAGTACTTC
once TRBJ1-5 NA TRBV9 CASSVGGGKDQPQHF TGTGCCAGCAGCGTAGGCGGGGGCAAGGATCAGCCCCAGCATTTT
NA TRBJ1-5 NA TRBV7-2 CASSALTGGNQPQHF TGTGCCAGCAGCGCTCTCACTGGGGGTAATCAGCCCCAGCATTTT
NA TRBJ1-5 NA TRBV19 CASSQDPGAYSNQPQHF TGTGCCAGTAGTCAGGACCCTGGGGCTTATAGCAATCAGCCCCAGCATTTT
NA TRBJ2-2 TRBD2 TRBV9 CASSRLAGVTGELFF TGTGCCAGCAGCCGACTAGCGGGAGTCACCGGGGAGCTGTTTTTT
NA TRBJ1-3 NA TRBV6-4 CASSDCDGAGNTIYF TGTGCCAGCAGTGACTGCGACGGGGCTGGAAACACCATATATTTT
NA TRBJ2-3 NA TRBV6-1 CASSEGAHRYTDTQYF TGTGCCAGCAGTGAGGGGGCGCATCGGTACACAGATACGCAGTATTTT
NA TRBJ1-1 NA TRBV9 CASSVTGGSTTNTEAFF TGTGCCAGCAGCGTGACGGGGGGGTCGACTACGAACACTGAAGCTTTCTTT
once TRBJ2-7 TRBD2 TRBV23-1 CASSHPSAGSREDEQYF TGCGCCAGCAGTCACCCATCAGCGGGATCAAGGGAGGACGAGCAGTACTTC
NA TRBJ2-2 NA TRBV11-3 CASSLEPGARGELFF TGTGCCAGCAGCTTAGAGCCTGGCGCTCGAGGGGAGCTGTTTTTT
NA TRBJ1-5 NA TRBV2 CASTDQVDQPQHF TGTGCCAGCACGGATCAAGTAGATCAGCCCCAGCATTTT
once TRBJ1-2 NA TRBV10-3 CAISESTATPYTF TGTGCCATCAGTGAGTCGACAGCCACCCCCTACACCTTC
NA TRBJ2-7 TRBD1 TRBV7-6 CASSFDRGRFYEQYF TGTGCCAGCAGCTTCGACAGGGGACGGTTCTACGAGCAGTACTTC
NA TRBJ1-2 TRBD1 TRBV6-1 CASTLTGDGYTF TGTGCCAGCACCTTGACAGGGGATGGCTACACCTTC
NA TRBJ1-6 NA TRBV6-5 CASRWGAGNSPLHF TGTGCCAGCAGATGGGGGGCGGGAAATTCACCCCTCCACTTT
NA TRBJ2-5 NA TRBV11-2 CASSLVLGLHQETQYF TGTGCCAGCAGCTTAGTTCTGGGGCTCCACCAAGAGACCCAGTACTTC
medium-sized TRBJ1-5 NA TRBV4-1 CASSQDIGNNQPQHF TGCGCCAGCAGCCAAGACATCGGAAACAATCAGCCCCAGCATTTT
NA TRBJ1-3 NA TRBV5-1 CASSSGQSSGNTIYF TGCGCCAGCAGCTCCGGCCAGTCCTCTGGAAACACCATATATTTT